This TCR beta chain was captured by sequencing in a study of T cell repertoires and leukemia-associated antigens. Points from the study as a whole: V, J, VDJ and CDR3 counts did not differ significantly among groups. Whether expanded clones are antigen-specific and functional remains untested.

This clonotype was detected many times. Antigen: not known. TCRdb itself ran the 5' RACE reads through MiXCR, one entry per CDR3 protein. The data hold 9,700 or so distinct CDR3 sequences, with about 43% observed a single time. Before use, CD3+ T cells rested overnight in serum-free medium. This receptor was taken from a female donor in good health. Sequencing was carried out using CD3+ T cells sorted from blood and cultured.

CDR3 DNA: TGTGCCAGCTCACCAGGTCAGCCTTCACCCCAGTACTTC. Its protein product is CASSPGQPSPQYF. The chain recombines TRBV18 with TRBJ2-5; unclear D gene. Germline values: CDR1 KGHSH, CDR2 LQKENI. The V end lost 2 bases, the J end lost 9 bases, and 13 bases lay between the germline ends. This CDR3 is 13 amino acids long.